The 6 T cell receptor beta chains given below trace back to one sample, sequenced in a study of T-cell reconstitution after alpha-beta-depleted transplantation in children. A TCRbeta library incorporating unique molecular identifiers was prepared. TCRdb reprocessed the PCR reads via MiXCR and lists one record per CDR3 protein. The top ten clones hold 14% of a sample with roughly 490,000 distinct CDR3 sequences, about an eighth of them seen once. This specimen consisted of PBMCs, mostly from graft donor cells, obtained 180 days after TCRalphabeta/CD19-depleted stem cell transplant. All receptors come from a female patient aged 2-9 years who had a stem cell transplant for aplastic anemia, so the T cells may come from the graft donor.

The chain links TRBV11-2 to TRBJ2-7; D is undetermined. V lost 1 base, J lost 3 bases, and 25 bases lay in between. Germline V CDR1 and CDR2: SGHAT, FQNNGV. The CDR3 is made up of 19 amino acids. The CDR3 region has the DNA TGTGCCAGCAGCTTAGTCAAAAGTCGTTGGTCACTAAGAAACTACGAGCAGTACGTC. Protein product: CASSLVKSRWSLRNYEQYV.

This clonotype has ten or more counts. The chain couples TRBV29-1 to TRBJ1-5, with TRBD1 as a possible D gene (5 bases). Trimming pared 7 bases from V and 4 bases from J, leaving 14 bases between. The CDR3 spans 13 residues. The V gene's germline CDR1 is SQVTM and CDR2 ANQGSEA. Written as DNA, the CDR3 is TGCAGCGCAGCAGGGACCGCTAATCAGCCCCAGCATTTT. This gives the protein CSAAGTANQPQHF.

This sequence joins TRBV2 and TRBJ2-5, with D possibly being TRBD2 (6 bases). The CDR3 contains 16 residues. V lost 4 bases and J lost 4, with 19 bases in between. Germline assignment: CDR1 SNHLY and CDR2 FYNNEI. CDR3: CASSGHLGSGGETQYF. DNA of the CDR3: TGTGCCAGCAGTGGCCATCTGGGTAGCGGCGGAGAGACCCAGTACTTC.

The chain carries TRBV15 and TRBJ1-1, with D perhaps TRBD1 (5 bases). Germline V gene sequence: CDR1 LNHNV, CDR2 YYDKDF (reference sequence). CDR3 size: 16 residues. V was shortened by 0 bases and J by 9 bases, with 20 bases between the two germline ends. This chain's CDR3 is CATSRERQGLVGQAFF. For the CDR3, the DNA is TGTGCCACCAGCAGAGAGAGGCAGGGACTAGTAGGGCAAGCTTTCTTT. The full variable domain, its missing parts supplied by reference TRBV15 and TRBJ1-1, is DAMVIQNPRYQVTQFGKPVTLSCSQTLNHNVMYWYQQKSSQAPKLLFHYYDKDFNNEADTPDNFQSRRPNTSFCFLDIRSPGLGDTAMYLCATSRERQGLVGQAFFGQGTRLTVV.

This rearrangement joins TRBV2 to TRBJ2-5, with D perhaps assigned TRBD1 or TRBD2 (6 bases each). In germline, CDR1 is SNHLY, CDR2 FYNNEI. This CDR3 spans 17 amino acids. Trimming pared 2 bases from V and 0 bases from J, leaving 16 bases between. The CDR3 reads CASSEMGGETYQETQYF. The CDR3 region has the DNA TGTGCCAGCAGTGAAATGGGGGGCGAGACGTACCAAGAGACCCAGTACTTC.

This clonotype was seen a handful of times. V and J are TRBV6-2 or TRBV6-3 and TRBJ2-7, with unresolved D. The germline V gene has CDR1 MNHEY and CDR2 SVGEGT. V was trimmed by 2 bases and J by 4 bases, leaving 6 bases between them. The CDR3 contains 12 residues. CDR3 DNA: TGTGCCAGCAGTTACCCCAGTTACGAGCAGTACGTC. Its translation is CASSYPSYEQYV.